This TCR beta chain emerged from a study of beta chain features in type 1 diabetes. Overall study findings and caveats: TCRB CDR3s from Type 1 diabetes patients were moderately but significantly shorter in all four CD4+ subsets.

The whole isolated RNA underwent reverse transcription, so sequencing captured expressed TCRB transcripts. TCRdb's table, derived via immunoSEQ multiplex PCR, lists solely in-frame clones and lacks some. This table holds roughly 500,000 clones, over 9.5% found once. Concerning this clone: Its antigen is still unknown.

This TCR was sampled from a woman aged 18-30 years in good health. The source material was naive CD4+ T cells from blood.

CDR3 DNA: TGTGCCAGCAGCCAAGCCCCGACTCGGGCTTTCTTT. It translates to CASSQAPTRAFF. The V and J genes are TRBV14 and TRBJ1-1; D remains ambiguous. Germline loops: CDR1 SGHDN, CDR2 FVKESK. Between the trimmed V and J ends, which lost 1 base and 11 bases, there was a span of 11 bases. The CDR3 length is 12 residues.